This passage covers 30 T cell receptor beta chains from one sample sequenced in a study of T cell repertoires in cytomegalovirus infection. One entry per CDR3 protein, called by TCRdb with MiXCR from the reads. This sample yields roughly 640,000 distinct CDR3 sequences, of which roughly 24% are seen a single time; roughly 8% belongs to the top ten. Source material: CD8+ T cells from PBMCs. The origin of the receptors is a human donor in good health (CMV status not recorded). Some clones in this sample may be carry-over from other donors' samples.

This clonotype was seen ten or more times. The chain has TRBV7-9 and TRBJ1-1; a possible D gene is TRBD1 (5 bases). V dropped 3 bases and J dropped 1 base, with 18 bases sitting between them. CDR1 and CDR2 (germline): SEHNR, FQNEAQ (reference sequence). The CDR3 has 17 residues. The DNA of the CDR3 is TGTGCCAGCAGCTTTAACCCCGACAGCCACGAGAACACTGAAGCTTTCTTT. Translation gives CASSFNPDSHENTEAFF.

The rearrangement uses TRBV2 and TRBJ1-1; 8 bases map to TRBD1. The CDR3 has 18 residues. Germline CDR1 reads SNHLY; CDR2 reads FYNNEI. Trimming took 0 bases from V and 3 from J; bases not matched to a gene: 12. The CDR3 bases are TGTGCCAGCAGTGAAGCTTGGACAGGGCGTCTCTGGGACACTGAAGCTTTCTTT. It is translated as CASSEAWTGRLWDTEAFF. The full variable domain, in which reference TRBV2 and TRBJ1-1 provide the parts outside the CDR3, is EPEVTQTPSHQVTQMGQEVILRCVPISNHLYFYWYRQILGQKVEFLVSFYNNEISEKSEIFDDQFSVERPDGSNFTLKIRSTKLEDSAMYFCASSEAWTGRLWDTEAFFGQGTRLTVV.

This clonotype has at least ten counts. The chain couples TRBV6-2 or TRBV6-3 to TRBJ1-5; D perhaps matches TRBD1 (5 bases). Germline V gene lookup returns CDR1 MNHEY and CDR2 SVGEGT. Trimming took off 4 bases at V and 3 bases at J, with 16 bases between the two ends. The CDR3 covers 16 residues. The CDR3 nucleotides are TGTGCCAGCAGTTCCCTGACAGAGGGATCCAATCAGCCCCAGCATTTT. This encodes CASSSLTEGSNQPQHF.

In regard to this clonotype: This may arise from a read error, as a much more abundant clone is one base away. The rearrangement links TRBV28 to TRBJ1-6; D is ambiguous. The germline V gene encodes CDR1 MDHEN and CDR2 SYDVKM. This CDR3 spans 15 amino acids. Trimming stripped 7 bases from V and 1 base from J, with 11 bases between. The CDR3 reads CASIWDGSYNSPLHF. The CDR3 DNA follows: TGTGCCAGCATCTGGGATGGTTCCTATAATTCACCCCTCCACTTT.

This clonotype turned up a few times. V is TRBV28 and J is TRBJ1-1, with 11 bases identical to TRBD1. The CDR3 runs 14 residues. With 6 bases clipped from V and 4 bases from J, the junction kept 4 bases outside the gene matches. Germline lookup yields CDR1 MDHEN and CDR2 SYDVKM. The DNA of the CDR3 is TGTGCCAGCAGGGTCGGGACAGGGGGCACTGAAGCTTTCTTT. It encodes CASRVGTGGTEAFF.

This clonotype was seen many times. The chain employs TRBV7-2 and TRBJ1-1, with D hard to call. The CDR3 loop spans 13 amino acids. Germline V gene data show CDR1 as SGHTA and CDR2 as FQGNSA. Trimming removed 3 bases at V and 2 bases at J, with 7 bases between. This CDR3 reads CASSFRLNTEAFF. In nucleotides, the CDR3 is TGTGCCAGCAGCTTCCGGCTTAACACTGAAGCTTTCTTT.

This clonotype was observed once. One end of the junction does not line up with germline, which may come from a read error. The chain is built from TRBV6-5 and TRBJ1-4; D possibly corresponds to TRBD1 (5 bases). CDR1 is MNHEY, CDR2 SVGAGI, per germline. This CDR3 spans 16 amino acids. The CDR3 is CTSTRGRAGVGEKLFF. Here the CDR3 DNA reads TGTACCAGCACCCGCGGCAGGGCGGGAGTTGGTGAAAAACTGTTTTTT.

The CDR3 DNA is TGTGCCAGTAGTATTCCGGACATGAACACTGAAGCTTTCTTT. Protein product: CASSIPDMNTEAFF. The chain has TRBV19 and TRBJ1-1; D may be TRBD1 (5 bases). Trimming took off 3 bases at V and 0 bases at J, with 8 bases between the two ends. Looked up from germline, CDR1 is LNHDA and CDR2 is SQIVND (reference sequence). The CDR3 has 14 amino acids.

The chain has TRBV5-1 and TRBJ2-1; D remains unclear. Germline V gene sequence: CDR1 SGHRS, CDR2 YFSETQ. This CDR3 is built from 16 residues. Between the trimmed V and J ends, which lost 6 bases and 0 bases, there was a span of 16 bases. CDR3 bases: TGCGCCAGCAACCCCGTAGGGCCGGGCTCCTACAATGAGCAGTTCTTC. Protein: CASNPVGPGSYNEQFF.

The V call is TRBV12-3 or TRBV12-4, the J call TRBJ2-3, with 7 bases matching TRBD1. The CDR3 is made up of 16 amino acids. V trimming: 6 bases; J trimming: 1 base; junction bases outside the gene matches: 10. CDR3 sequence: CASSSDREARTDTQYF. The CDR3 nucleotides are TGTGCCAGCAGCTCCGACAGGGAAGCACGCACAGATACGCAGTATTTT.

In this sample, this clonotype turned up a few times. The chain couples TRBV4-1 to TRBJ2-3, with 7 positions matching TRBD2. There are 15 residues in the CDR3. Trimming cost V 0 bases and J 4 bases; bases outside gene matches: 4. The germline CDR1 and CDR2 sequences are MGHRA and YSYEKL. The CDR3 coding sequence is TGCGCCAGCAGCCAAGAGACTAGCTTTTCAGATACGCAGTATTTT. Its translation: CASSQETSFSDTQYF.

This clonotype was recorded at least ten times. The J gene is TRBJ2-1, the V gene TRBV12-3 or TRBV12-4; D is unclear. The length of the CDR3 is 11 residues. Trimming stripped 3 bases from V and 6 bases from J, with 3 bases between. Written as DNA, the CDR3 is TGTGCCAGCAGTTTTATCAATGAGCAGTTCTTC. Translated, it gives CASSFINEQFF.

On this clonotype: Germline is not matched at one junction end, which may reflect a read error. The V and J genes are TRBV12-3 or TRBV12-4 and TRBJ1-1; no firm D call. CDR3 length: 13 residues. CDR3 in DNA: TGTGCCAACAGTTTAGTTGCGGGCGCTGAAGCTTTCTTT. Residues: CANSLVAGAEAFF.

In this sample, this clonotype turned up a few times. The V gene is TRBV5-5, the J gene TRBJ2-1, with D perhaps TRBD1 (6 bases). The CDR3 sequence is 16 residues long. CDR1 SGHKS and CDR2 YYEKEE come from the germline V gene (reference sequence). V gave up 3 bases and J gave up 5 bases, with 18 bases separating them. In DNA form, the CDR3 reads TGTGCCAGCAGCTCTTTTACGTTGACAGGAGACAATGAGCAGTTCTTC. Translating it yields CASSSFTLTGDNEQFF.

This clonotype has more than one count but fewer than ten. The chain carries TRBV24-1 and TRBJ2-2; D is tentatively TRBD1 or TRBD2 (6 bases each). V shed 7 bases and J shed 1 base, with 21 bases lying between them. Germline V gives CDR1 KGHDR, CDR2 SFDVKD. The CDR3 contains 18 residues. CDR3 DNA: TGTGCCACCAGCGGGGGCAGATATTCCTTCGAGAACACCGGGGAGCTGTTTTTT. It yields the protein CATSGGRYSFENTGELFF.

The table lists this clonotype with a few counts. The genes are TRBV10-3 and TRBJ1-1; no clear D. The length of the CDR3 is 15 residues. Trimming took 1 base from V and 4 from J, leaving 13 bases between them. Looked up from germline, CDR1 is ENHRY and CDR2 is SYGVKD. The CDR3 region is CAISELEDLGTEAFF. CDR3 bases: TGTGCCATCAGTGAGTTGGAGGATCTGGGCACTGAAGCTTTCTTT.

There are a few counts of this clonotype. V is TRBV27 and J is TRBJ1-1; 9 bases are a match to TRBD1. The CDR3 has 18 residues. Per germline, CDR1 MNHEY and CDR2 SMNVEV (reference sequence). V was pared by 4 bases and J by 4 bases, with 16 bases of the junction left unmatched. CDR3 sequence reads: CASSSTNFRDRECTEAFF. The CDR3 DNA follows: TGTGCCAGCAGTTCAACAAACTTCCGGGACAGGGAATGCACTGAAGCTTTCTTT.

This clonotype was seen at least ten times. The V and J genes are TRBV28 and TRBJ2-1; 10 nucleotides line up with TRBD1. The CDR3 is made up of 19 amino acids. Germline CDR1 reads MDHEN; CDR2 reads SYDVKM. J was trimmed by 0 bases and V by 6 bases; bases with no gene match: 14. CDR3 sequence: CASRNPGTGASFSYNEQFF. The CDR3 bases are TGTGCCAGCAGAAACCCGGGGACAGGGGCTTCATTCTCCTACAATGAGCAGTTCTTC.

The rearrangement links TRBV19 to TRBJ2-1, with D perhaps TRBD1 (5 bases). The CDR3 spans 14 residues. Looked up from germline, CDR1 is LNHDA and CDR2 is SQIVND (reference sequence). Trimming took 8 bases from V and 3 from J, leaving 14 bases between them. CDR3 sequence reads: CASADRRYYNEQFF. The CDR3 coding sequence is TGTGCCAGTGCTGACAGACGCTACTACAATGAGCAGTTCTTC.

As to this clonotype: At one boundary the junction diverges from the germline segment, which might be a read error. The chain is built from TRBV29-1 and TRBJ2-2, with 12 bases lining up with TRBD2. CDR3 length equals 17 residues. In germline, CDR1 is SQVTM, CDR2 ANQGSEA. The CDR3 region has the DNA TGCAGCGTTGATGACCCTAGCGGGGGGGGAGGCACCGGGGAGCTATTTTTT. Encoded protein: CSVDDPSGGGGTGELFF.

This clonotype has a handful of counts. This chain uses TRBV7-9 with TRBJ1-5; D is undetermined. The V gene lost 0 bases and the J gene lost 5 bases, with 8 bases spanning the gap. The CDR3 contains 14 residues. CDR1 and CDR2 from the germline V gene are SEHNR and FQNEAQ (reference sequence). Written as DNA, the CDR3 is TGTGCCAGCAGCTTAGCTCAGGCGGATCAGCCCCAGCATTTT. It translates to CASSLAQADQPQHF.

This clonotype was observed a few times. The chain combines TRBV29-1 with TRBJ2-1; D might be TRBD1 (6 bases). Germline assignment: CDR1 SQVTM and CDR2 ANQGSEA. V lost 6 bases to trimming and J lost 2 bases, with 17 bases between them. CDR3 size: 15 residues. DNA for the CDR3: TGCAGCGTGAAGGGGGAGCGCGTAGCCTACAATGAGCAGTTCTTC. It is translated as CSVKGERVAYNEQFF.

This rearrangement joins TRBV7-9 to TRBJ2-5; 13 nucleotides align to TRBD2. The ends lost 4 bases at V and 5 bases at J; junction bases unmatched: 4. CDR3 length equals 15 residues. CDR1 SEHNR and CDR2 FQNEAQ come from the germline V gene (reference sequence). This CDR3 is CASSSTSGGYETQYF. In DNA form, the CDR3 reads TGTGCCAGCAGCTCGACTAGCGGGGGGTATGAGACCCAGTACTTC. The full variable domain, in which reference TRBV7-9 and TRBJ2-5 provide the parts outside the CDR3, is DTGVSQNPRHKITKRGQNVTFRCDPISEHNRLYWYRQTLGQGPEFLTYFQNEAQLEKSRLLSDRFSAERPKGSFSTLEIQRTEQGDSAMYLCASSSTSGGYETQYFGPGTRLLVL.

This clonotype was recorded a few times. V usage is TRBV29-1 and J usage is TRBJ2-7; 7 nucleotides match TRBD1. V dropped 3 bases and J dropped 2; count of bases not matched to a gene: 4. The CDR3 is 13 residues long. Germline assignment: CDR1 SQVTM and CDR2 ANQGSEA. The CDR3 protein is CSVEAGGTYEQYF. The CDR3 DNA sequence: TGCAGCGTTGAGGCAGGGGGAACCTACGAGCAGTACTTC.

Remarks on this clonotype: Since a much larger clone is just one base distant, this may be a read error. The rearrangement links TRBV7-9 to TRBJ2-5; 9 bases fit TRBD1. The CDR3 totals 15 residues. Losses at the gene ends were 7 bases for V and 5 bases for J; bases not matched to a gene: 11. CDR1 is SEHNR and CDR2 is FQNEAQ in the germline V gene (reference sequence). CDR3 DNA: TGTGCCAGCACCGACCAGGACAGGGGTGGGGAGACCCAGTACTTC. It encodes CASTDQDRGGETQYF.

This clonotype was seen at least ten times. J is TRBJ2-7 and V is TRBV7-8; possible D gene TRBD1, 5 bases. This CDR3 is built from 13 residues. The germline CDR1 and CDR2 sequences are SGHVS and FQNEAQ. Deletions cut 2 bases from V and 2 bases from J, with 7 bases between. The CDR3 region has the DNA TGTGCCAGCAGCTTATCAGGGACCTACGAGCAGTACTTC. It encodes CASSLSGTYEQYF.

This clonotype was found many times. V gene TRBV7-2 combines with J gene TRBJ2-3; TRBD2 matches at 10 bases. The V and J ends lost 1 base and 6 bases, in that order; junction bases with no gene match: 19. Germline CDR1 reads SGHTA; CDR2 reads FQGNSA. CDR3 length: 20 amino acids. CDR3 sequence reads: CASSLEDSGGLDERADTQYF. CDR3 DNA sequence: TGTGCCAGCAGCTTAGAGGATAGCGGGGGGCTGGACGAAAGGGCGGATACGCAGTATTTT.

This clonotype was seen repeatedly, ten times or more. This chain connects TRBV7-2 to TRBJ1-3; D not certain. Trimming shortened V by 4 bases and J by 0 bases, and 10 bases separated the two germline ends. This CDR3 is 15 amino acids long. In germline, CDR1 is SGHTA, CDR2 FQGNSA. As DNA, the CDR3 is TGTGCCAGCAGCTCGCCAGGCAACTCTGGAAACACCATATATTTT. Translation gives CASSSPGNSGNTIYF.

The chain joins TRBV6-5 to TRBJ1-1; 7 bases agree with TRBD1. Germline V gene sequence: CDR1 MNHEY, CDR2 SVGAGI. Unmatched junction bases numbered 17, after V lost 7 bases and J lost 0 bases. This CDR3 is built from 18 residues. The CDR3 loop is CASKDRSHSHTMNTEAFF. CDR3 bases: TGTGCCAGCAAGGACAGGAGCCACTCACATACAATGAACACTGAAGCTTTCTTT.

This clonotype came up a few times. J is TRBJ2-1 and V is TRBV2; no definite D call. The V gene lost 0 bases and the J gene lost 3 bases, with 12 bases spanning the gap. The CDR3 has 16 residues. In germline, CDR1 is SNHLY, CDR2 FYNNEI. Here the CDR3 reads CASSEALQEIYNEQFF. DNA for the CDR3: TGTGCCAGCAGTGAAGCGCTTCAGGAGATCTACAATGAGCAGTTCTTC.